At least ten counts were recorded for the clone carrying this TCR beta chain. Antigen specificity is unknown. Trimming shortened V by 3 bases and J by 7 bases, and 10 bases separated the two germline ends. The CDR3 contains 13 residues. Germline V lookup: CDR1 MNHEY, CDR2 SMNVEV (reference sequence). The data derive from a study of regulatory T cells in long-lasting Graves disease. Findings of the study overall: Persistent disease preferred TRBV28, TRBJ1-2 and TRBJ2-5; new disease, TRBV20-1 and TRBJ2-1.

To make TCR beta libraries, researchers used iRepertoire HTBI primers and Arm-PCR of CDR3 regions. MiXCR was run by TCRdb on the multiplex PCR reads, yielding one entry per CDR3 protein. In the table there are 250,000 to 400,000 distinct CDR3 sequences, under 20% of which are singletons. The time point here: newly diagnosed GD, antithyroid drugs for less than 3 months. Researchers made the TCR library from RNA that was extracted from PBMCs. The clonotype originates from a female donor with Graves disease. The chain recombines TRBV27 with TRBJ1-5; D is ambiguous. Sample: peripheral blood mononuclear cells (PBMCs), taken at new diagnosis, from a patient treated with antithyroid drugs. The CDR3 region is CASSFGRGQPQHF. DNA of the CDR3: TGTGCCAGCAGTTTTGGACGTGGGCAGCCCCAGCATTTT.